This T cell receptor beta chain was identified during a study of cytomegalovirus exposure and HLA in healthy donors. Across the study: Genetic ancestry analysis placed about 76% of the roughly 400 donors that were genotyped in the Caucasian-associated cluster.

A multiplex PCR was run with 60 Vbeta primers and 13 Jbeta primers. Clones were read by immunoSEQ multiplex PCR, and TCRdb kept only the in-frame ones, dropping some. Counted here are roughly 200,000 clones, approximately 80% occurring once; the ten biggest clones make up 2.5% to 3%. Study conclusions and caveats: The authors confirmed in vitro that three CMV-associated chains were specific for CMV antigens. The study recorded 164 TCR beta chains that were cytomegalovirus-associated. In a later analysis, an Asian-associated ancestry cluster reportedly showed fewer N-insertions than the approximately 660-donor mean.

About this clone itself: The antigen is unknown.

The CDR3 is 15 amino acids. Germline V lookup: CDR1 SGHTA, CDR2 FQGNSA. Germline trimming cut 7 bases from V and 3 bases from J; bases unmatched to any gene: 7. The receptor comes from a female donor in good health and CMV-seronegative. Sequenced material: PBMCs. The chain recombines TRBV7-2 with TRBJ2-3, with 10 bases aligning to TRBD2. CDR3 amino acids: CASNWLAGETDTQYF. The CDR3 nucleotides are TGTGCCAGCAATTGGCTAGCGGGAGAAACAGATACGCAGTATTTT.